The TCR beta chain described here comes from a study of blood T cells in healthy people across ages. Comments on this clonotype: Its antigen is not identified.

Findings and limits, study-wide: Any conclusive comparison of naive versus antigen-experienced cells was prevented by using unsorted PBMCs. The unknown donor CMV status may have confounded expanded clonotype changes.

The V gene's germline CDR1 is SGHTA and CDR2 FQGNSA. The junction had 9 bases not matched to a gene; V was cut back by 5 bases and J by 5 bases. The CDR3 length is 15 residues. Next came a second PCR, run for about 7 to 11 cycles, which used a sample-barcoded 5' primer along with a J-beta primer mix. With 12 random nucleotides, a template-switch adaptor tagged each individual cDNA molecule. Paired-end reads containing CDR3 totaled no fewer than 2.5 million for each sample. TCRdb itself ran the 5' RACE reads through MiXCR, one entry per CDR3 protein. The table lists about 1.6 million distinct CDR3 sequences, about 35% of them singletons, with about 11% in the top ten.

Sequenced sample: blood. The chain employs TRBV7-2 and TRBJ2-1, with 7 bases fitting TRBD2. The TCR comes from a woman aged 25 to 39 in good health. CDR3 DNA: TGTGCCAGCAGCCCGGCGCGGGCGGGGGACAATGAGCAGTTCTTC. Its translation: CASSPARAGDNEQFF.